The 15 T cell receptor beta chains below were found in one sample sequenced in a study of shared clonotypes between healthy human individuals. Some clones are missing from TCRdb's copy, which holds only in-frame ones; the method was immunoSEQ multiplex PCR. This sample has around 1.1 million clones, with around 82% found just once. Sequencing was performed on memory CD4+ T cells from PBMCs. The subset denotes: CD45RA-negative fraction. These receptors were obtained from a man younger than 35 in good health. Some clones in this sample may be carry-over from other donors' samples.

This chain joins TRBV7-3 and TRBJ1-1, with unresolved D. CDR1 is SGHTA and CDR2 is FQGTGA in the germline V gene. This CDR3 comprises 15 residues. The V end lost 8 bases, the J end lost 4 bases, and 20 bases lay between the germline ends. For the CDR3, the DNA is TGTGCCAGCCGGGTGGGAGCCGGATTGTTCACTGAAGCTTTCTTT. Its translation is CASRVGAGLFTEAFF.

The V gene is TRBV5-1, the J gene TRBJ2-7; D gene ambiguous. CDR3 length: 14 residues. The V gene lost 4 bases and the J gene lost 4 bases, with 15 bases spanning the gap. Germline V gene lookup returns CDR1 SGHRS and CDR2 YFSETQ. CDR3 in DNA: TGCGCCAGCAGCCCTCCCCCCCCTAGTTACGAGCAGTACTTC. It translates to CASSPPPPSYEQYF.

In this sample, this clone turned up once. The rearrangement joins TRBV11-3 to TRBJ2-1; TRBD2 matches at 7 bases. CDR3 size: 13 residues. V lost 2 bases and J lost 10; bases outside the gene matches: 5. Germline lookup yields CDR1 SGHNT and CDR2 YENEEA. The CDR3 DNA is TGTGCCAGCAGCTTATCGGCTAGCGGAGAGCAGTTCTTC. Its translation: CASSLSASGEQFF.

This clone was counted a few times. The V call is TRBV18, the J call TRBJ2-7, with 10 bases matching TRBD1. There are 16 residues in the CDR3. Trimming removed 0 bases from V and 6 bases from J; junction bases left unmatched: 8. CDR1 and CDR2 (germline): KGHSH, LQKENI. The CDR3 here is CASSPPKTGQGFEQYF. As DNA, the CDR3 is TGTGCCAGCTCACCACCGAAAACGGGACAGGGGTTCGAGCAGTACTTC. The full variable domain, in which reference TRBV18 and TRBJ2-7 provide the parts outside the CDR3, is NAGVMQNPRHLVRRRGQEARLRCSPMKGHSHVYWYRQLPEEGLKFMVYLQKENIIDESGMPKERFSAEFPKEGPSILRIQQVVRGDSAAYFCASSPPKTGQGFEQYFGPGTRLTVT.

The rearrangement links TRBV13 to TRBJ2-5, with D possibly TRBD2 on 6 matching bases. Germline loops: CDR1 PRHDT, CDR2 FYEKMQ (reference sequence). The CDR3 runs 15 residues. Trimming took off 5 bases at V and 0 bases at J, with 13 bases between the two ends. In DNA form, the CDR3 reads TGTGCCAGCAGCCCGGGACTGGGGTACCAAGAGACCCAGTACTTC. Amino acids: CASSPGLGYQETQYF. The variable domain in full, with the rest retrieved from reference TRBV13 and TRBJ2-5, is AAGVIQSPRHLIKEKRETATLKCYPIPRHDTVYWYQQGPGQDPQFLISFYEKMQSDKGSIPDRFSAQQFSDYHSELNMSSLELGDSALYFCASSPGLGYQETQYFGPGTRLLVL.

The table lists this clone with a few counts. The CDR3 DNA reads TGCGCCAGCAGCCCAACAGGGGGTCGCGACGAGCAGTACTTC. Residues: CASSPTGGRDEQYF. The V and J genes are TRBV4-3 and TRBJ2-7, with 8 bases matching TRBD1. Germline-derived CDR1 and CDR2 are LGHNA and YSLEER. CDR3 length: 14 amino acids. The ends lost 4 bases at V and 5 bases at J; junction bases unmatched: 7.

The CDR3 DNA sequence: TGTGCCAGCAGCTCAGACCCCCATCAGCCCCAGCATTTT. It yields the protein CASSSDPHQPQHF. The chain links TRBV28 to TRBJ1-5; D is ambiguous. The CDR3 extends over 13 amino acids. CDR1 and CDR2 from the germline V gene are MDHEN and SYDVKM. The V gene lost 6 bases and the J gene lost 5 bases, with 11 bases spanning the gap.

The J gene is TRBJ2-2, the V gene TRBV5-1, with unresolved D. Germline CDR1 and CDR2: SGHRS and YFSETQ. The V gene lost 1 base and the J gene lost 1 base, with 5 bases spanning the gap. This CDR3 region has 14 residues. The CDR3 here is CASSLRGNTGELFF. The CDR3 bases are TGCGCCAGCAGCTTGCGTGGGAACACCGGGGAGCTGTTTTTT.

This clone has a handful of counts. CDR3 sequence (DNA): TGTGCCAGCAGAAGGACAGGGGCGAACACCGGGGAGCTGTTTTTT. It specifies CASRRTGANTGELFF. This chain uses TRBV6-4 with TRBJ2-2; TRBD1 agrees at 9 bases. This CDR3 region has 15 residues. Trimming removed 6 bases from V and 0 bases from J; junction bases left unmatched: 2. Germline V lookup: CDR1 MRHNA, CDR2 SNTAGT.

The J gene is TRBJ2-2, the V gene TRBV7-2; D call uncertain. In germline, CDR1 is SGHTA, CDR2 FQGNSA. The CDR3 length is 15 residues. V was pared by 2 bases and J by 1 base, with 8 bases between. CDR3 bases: TGTGCCAGCAGCTTACAATGGCTGAACACCGGGGAGCTGTTTTTT. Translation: CASSLQWLNTGELFF.

The CDR3 protein is CASSGPGQNSNQPQHF. The CDR3 bases are TGTGCCAGCAGTGGGCCGGGACAGAATAGCAATCAGCCCCAGCATTTT. V is TRBV25-1 and J is TRBJ1-5; 7 bases agree with TRBD1. Germline lookup yields CDR1 MGHDK and CDR2 SYGVNS. Unmatched junction bases numbered 6, after V lost 4 bases and J lost 0 bases. The CDR3 contains 16 residues.

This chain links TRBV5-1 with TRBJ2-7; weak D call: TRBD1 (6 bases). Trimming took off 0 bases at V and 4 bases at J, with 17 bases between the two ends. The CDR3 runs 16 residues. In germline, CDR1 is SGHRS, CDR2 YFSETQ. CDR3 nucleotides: TGCGCCAGCAGCTTGGGCACAACCTCCAGGGGTTACGAGCAGTACTTC. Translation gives CASSLGTTSRGYEQYF.

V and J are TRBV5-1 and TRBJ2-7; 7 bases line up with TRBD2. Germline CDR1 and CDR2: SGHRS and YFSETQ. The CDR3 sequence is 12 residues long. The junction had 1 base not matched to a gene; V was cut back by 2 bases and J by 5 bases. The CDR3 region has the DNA TGCGCCAGCAGCTTTGCGGGGGACGAGCAGTACTTC. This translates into CASSFAGDEQYF.

The CDR3 here is CASSPRVGDEQFF. DNA for the CDR3: TGTGCCAGCAGCCCAAGGGTGGGGGATGAGCAGTTCTTC. The genes are TRBV9 and TRBJ2-1; D is perhaps TRBD1 or TRBD2 (5 bases each). Germline V gene data show CDR1 as SGDLS and CDR2 as YYNGEE. The CDR3 has 13 amino acids. The V gene lost 4 bases and the J gene lost 8 bases, with 13 bases spanning the gap.

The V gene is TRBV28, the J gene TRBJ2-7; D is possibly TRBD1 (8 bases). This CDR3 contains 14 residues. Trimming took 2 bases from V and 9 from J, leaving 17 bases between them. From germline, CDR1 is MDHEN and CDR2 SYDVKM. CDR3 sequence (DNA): TGTGCCAGCAGTTTAGGGTTACAGGGGGAGGGGCAGTACTTC. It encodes CASSLGLQGEGQYF.